This is a list of T cell receptor beta chains from one sample in a study of cytomegalovirus exposure and HLA in healthy donors. Profiled with immunoSEQ multiplex PCR; TCRdb holds only in-frame clones, not every one. The data show 200,000 to 300,000 clones, about nine tenths seen once. Sequenced material: PBMCs. These receptors all stem from a woman between 25 and 40 years old in good health and CMV-seronegative. Each CDR3 is given with its conserved first and last residue. The order of the fields is J gene, D gene, V gene, clone size, CDR3 DNA, CDR3 protein. D genes are given only for firm matches. Expanded clones get a size class; other rows say once, few or many, or leave the size out.

j_call: TRBJ2-7
d_call: -
v_call: TRBV5-5
clone_size: -
cdr3_nt: TGTGCCAGCAGACTGGAAGTTGTTAACTCCTACGAGCAGTACTTC
cdr3_aa: CASRLEVVNSYEQYF

j_call: TRBJ2-2
d_call: -
v_call: TRBV7-3
clone_size: -
cdr3_nt: TGTGCCAGCAGCTTAAAACTATTCACCGGGGAGCTGTTTTTT
cdr3_aa: CASSLKLFTGELFF

j_call: TRBJ2-7
d_call: -
v_call: TRBV5-8
clone_size: -
cdr3_nt: TGTGCCAGCAGGTCGGACCGATTCTACGAGCAGTACTTC
cdr3_aa: CASRSDRFYEQYF

j_call: TRBJ2-1
d_call: TRBD2
v_call: TRBV29-1
clone_size: -
cdr3_nt: TGCAGCGTTGAAGATCCCGGAGGGACTAGCGGACCCAGGAAGCAGTTCTTC
cdr3_aa: CSVEDPGGTSGPRKQFF

j_call: TRBJ2-7
d_call: -
v_call: TRBV7-2
clone_size: -
cdr3_nt: TGTGCCAGCAGCGCGGCGTGGGGGCCCCTAGGGCAGTACTTC
cdr3_aa: CASSAAWGPLGQYF

j_call: TRBJ2-7
d_call: -
v_call: TRBV7-9
clone_size: -
cdr3_nt: TGTGCCAGCAGCCCGACGCTGCGGGGTCGCTACGAGCAGTACTTC
cdr3_aa: CASSPTLRGRYEQYF

j_call: TRBJ1-1
d_call: -
v_call: TRBV9
clone_size: -
cdr3_nt: TGTGCCAGCAGCCTTCAGGGAAAGATCACTGAAGCTTTCTTT
cdr3_aa: CASSLQGKITEAFF

j_call: TRBJ2-7
d_call: TRBD1
v_call: TRBV7-9
clone_size: -
cdr3_nt: TGTGCCAGCAGCACCTCCGGGACAGGGGCAAGCGAGCAGTACTTC
cdr3_aa: CASSTSGTGASEQYF

j_call: TRBJ1-3
d_call: -
v_call: TRBV7-9
clone_size: -
cdr3_nt: TGTGCCAGCAGCCCCTCAGGGCTGCGCTCTGGAAACACCATATATTTT
cdr3_aa: CASSPSGLRSGNTIYF

j_call: TRBJ2-1
d_call: -
v_call: TRBV5-1
clone_size: -
cdr3_nt: TGCGCCAGCAGCTTTTACCCGACCCAAATGGGCTACAATGAGCAGTTCTTC
cdr3_aa: CASSFYPTQMGYNEQFF

j_call: TRBJ2-7
d_call: -
v_call: TRBV11-2
clone_size: once
cdr3_nt: TGTGCCAGCAGCAACTCCGGGGCTAGCGCATACTACGAGCAGTACTTC
cdr3_aa: CASSNSGASAYYEQYF

j_call: TRBJ2-3
d_call: -
v_call: TRBV5-4
clone_size: -
cdr3_nt: TGTGCCAGCAGCTTTCAGGGAAGGGGAGATACGCAGTATTTT
cdr3_aa: CASSFQGRGDTQYF

j_call: TRBJ1-1
d_call: -
v_call: TRBV2
clone_size: once
cdr3_nt: TGTGCCAGCACCCCCGGGGGGATGAACACTGAAGCTTTCTTT
cdr3_aa: CASTPGGMNTEAFF

j_call: TRBJ2-7
d_call: -
v_call: TRBV11-2
clone_size: -
cdr3_nt: TGTGCCAGCAGCTTAGGAATAAGTTCTCTTTACGAGCAGTACTTC
cdr3_aa: CASSLGISSLYEQYF

j_call: TRBJ2-3
d_call: TRBD1
v_call: TRBV25-1
clone_size: -
cdr3_nt: TGTGCCAGCAGTCCGACAGGGGGCTGGACAGATACGCAGTATTTT
cdr3_aa: CASSPTGGWTDTQYF

j_call: TRBJ2-5
d_call: TRBD2
v_call: TRBV2
clone_size: -
cdr3_nt: TGTGCCAGCAGTGTCCCCACTAGCGGGGGCCAAGAGACCCAGTACTTC
cdr3_aa: CASSVPTSGGQETQYF

j_call: TRBJ2-2
d_call: TRBD2
v_call: TRBV7-2
clone_size: -
cdr3_nt: TGTGCCAGCAGCTTTGGACTAGCTAGCACCGGGGAGCTGTTTTTT
cdr3_aa: CASSFGLASTGELFF

j_call: TRBJ2-3
d_call: -
v_call: TRBV6-5
clone_size: -
cdr3_nt: TGTGCCAGCAACAATGGAGATACGCAGTATTTT
cdr3_aa: CASNNGDTQYF

j_call: TRBJ2-1
d_call: -
v_call: TRBV15
clone_size: -
cdr3_nt: TGTGCCACCAGCCTGAGGGTCTCTGAGCAGTTCTTC
cdr3_aa: CATSLRVSEQFF

j_call: TRBJ2-1
d_call: TRBD2
v_call: TRBV15
clone_size: -
cdr3_nt: TGTGCCACCAGCAGATCGCCGCTAGCGGGAGACTACAATGAGCAGTTCTTC
cdr3_aa: CATSRSPLAGDYNEQFF

j_call: TRBJ2-1
d_call: -
v_call: TRBV7-2
clone_size: once
cdr3_nt: TGTGCCAGCAGCTTAGCTCCATCGACTGGCCCTTACAATGAGCAGTTCTTC
cdr3_aa: CASSLAPSTGPYNEQFF

j_call: TRBJ2-7
d_call: -
v_call: TRBV10-3
clone_size: -
cdr3_nt: TGTGCCATCAGTGACCGCGGGAACTACGAGCAGTACTTC
cdr3_aa: CAISDRGNYEQYF

j_call: TRBJ1-5
d_call: -
v_call: TRBV28
clone_size: -
cdr3_nt: TGTGCCAGCAGTTTATTGGGCCCCGGGGGGAATCAGCCCCAGCATTTT
cdr3_aa: CASSLLGPGGNQPQHF

j_call: TRBJ2-1
d_call: TRBD1
v_call: TRBV11-2
clone_size: -
cdr3_nt: TGTGCCAGCAGCCCACATAGGGGACAGGTGTACAATGAGCAGTTCTTC
cdr3_aa: CASSPHRGQVYNEQFF

j_call: TRBJ1-1
d_call: -
v_call: TRBV13
clone_size: once
cdr3_nt: TGTGCCAGCAGCCTGCGGGAGGTTGGGACTGAAGCTTTCTTT
cdr3_aa: CASSLREVGTEAFF

j_call: TRBJ2-7
d_call: TRBD1
v_call: TRBV27
clone_size: -
cdr3_nt: TGTGCCAGCAGGCTGACAGGGGACGTCTACGAGCAGTACTTC
cdr3_aa: CASRLTGDVYEQYF

j_call: TRBJ2-5
d_call: TRBD1
v_call: TRBV19
clone_size: -
cdr3_nt: TGTGCCAGTAGTAACGACAGGGGCGAGACCCAGTACTTC
cdr3_aa: CASSNDRGETQYF

j_call: TRBJ2-3
d_call: TRBD2
v_call: TRBV11-1
clone_size: -
cdr3_nt: TGTGCCAGCAGCCTTAGCGGGACAACAGATACGCAGTATTTT
cdr3_aa: CASSLSGTTDTQYF

j_call: TRBJ2-7
d_call: TRBD1
v_call: TRBV2
clone_size: few
cdr3_nt: TGTGCCAGCAGTCTTGGACAGGGTGCCCCGCAAGTCTTC
cdr3_aa: CASSLGQGAPQVF

j_call: TRBJ1-1
d_call: TRBD1
v_call: TRBV2
clone_size: once
cdr3_nt: TGTGCCAGCAGTGACGGGACAGCTCTCCTTACCTTGAACACTGAAGCTTTCTTT
cdr3_aa: CASSDGTALLTLNTEAFF

j_call: TRBJ2-7
d_call: -
v_call: TRBV18
clone_size: few
cdr3_nt: TGTGCCAGCTCACCGGACAGCTACGAGCAGTACTTC
cdr3_aa: CASSPDSYEQYF

j_call: TRBJ1-2
d_call: -
v_call: TRBV20-1
clone_size: -
cdr3_nt: TGCAGTGCTAGGAAGCCCCATGGCTACACCTTC
cdr3_aa: CSARKPHGYTF